These 6 T cell receptor beta chains were sequenced from one sample in a study of blood T cell repertoires in COVID-19. Method: immunoSEQ multiplex PCR; TCRdb's copy keeps in-frame clones and lacks some. Altogether hundreds of thousands of clones are present, around 87% being singletons, with the ten largest covering over 2%. Sequencing was carried out using peripheral blood. The receptors originated from a woman aged 25 to 45 who had recovered from COVID-19.

CDR3 sequence: CASSLLSRGGYTF. The CDR3 region has the DNA TGTGCCAGCAGCTTATTGTCTAGGGGGGGCTACACCTTC. This chain joins TRBV7-2 and TRBJ1-2, with a weak D call TRBD1 (6 bases). V lost 2 bases and J lost 8, with 12 bases in between. This CDR3 has 13 residues. Germline-derived CDR1 and CDR2 are SGHTA and FQGNSA.

V usage is TRBV28 and J usage is TRBJ1-1, with D possibly matching TRBD1 (5 bases). The V end was cut by 1 base, the J end by 8 bases, with 11 bases between. CDR1 MDHEN and CDR2 SYDVKM come from the germline V gene. This CDR3 contains 13 residues. CDR3 amino acids: CASSLSGVLEAFF. The DNA of the CDR3 is TGTGCCAGCAGTTTATCGGGGGTTCTGGAAGCTTTCTTT.

The chain employs TRBV7-3 and TRBJ2-3; D is possibly TRBD2 (5 bases). The CDR3 runs 14 residues. Germline V gives CDR1 SGHTA, CDR2 FQGTGA. V was cut by 5 bases and J by 6 bases, with 15 bases left in between. Here the CDR3 DNA reads TGTGCCAGCAGCGCCGGGGTAGTTACCGATACGCAGTATTTT. Translating gives CASSAGVVTDTQYF. The full variable domain, its missing parts supplied by reference TRBV7-3 and TRBJ2-3, is GAGVSQTPSNKVTEKGKYVELRCDPISGHTALYWYRQSLGQGPEFLIYFQGTGAADDSGLPNDRFFAVRPEGSVSTLKIQRTERGDSAVYLCASSAGVVTDTQYFGPGTRLTVL.

This sequence joins TRBV10-3 and TRBJ2-3, with TRBD1 matching over 10 bases. CDR3 length: 18 residues. The V and J ends lost 4 bases and 2 bases, in that order; junction bases with no gene match: 12. CDR1 and CDR2 (germline): ENHRY, SYGVKD. CDR3 DNA: TGTGCCATCAGTGGAGACGAGTCCGGGACAGGGGACACAGATACGCAGTATTTT. Residues: CAISGDESGTGDTDTQYF.

This sequence joins TRBV7-2 and TRBJ1-5; a possible D gene is TRBD1 (5 bases). The CDR3 covers 13 residues. Germline lookup yields CDR1 SGHTA and CDR2 FQGNSA. V lost 5 bases to trimming and J lost 4 bases, with 9 bases between them. The CDR3 sequence: CASSEAGNQPQHF. The CDR3 region has the DNA TGTGCCAGCAGCGAAGCAGGGAATCAGCCCCAGCATTTT.

This clone was counted only a few times. The gene calls are TRBV9 and TRBJ2-1; D may be TRBD2 (5 bases). CDR1 is SGDLS and CDR2 is YYNGEE in the germline V gene. The CDR3 sequence is 17 residues long. The V end lost 0 bases, the J end lost 4 bases, and 17 bases lay between the germline ends. DNA for the CDR3: TGTGCCAGCAGCGTAGAGGATTTGGGTAGCGAATACAATGAGCAGTTCTTC. Translation: CASSVEDLGSEYNEQFF. Drawing the rest from reference TRBV9 and TRBJ2-1, the complete variable domain is DSGVTQTPKHLITATGQRVTLRCSPRSGDLSVYWYQQSLDQGLQFLIQYYNGEERAKGNILERFSAQQFPDLHSELNLSSLELGDSALYFCASSVEDLGSEYNEQFFGPGTRLTVL.